The clone carrying this T cell receptor beta chain was seen many times. Its cognate antigen is unknown. Through a sample-barcoded 5' primer and a J-beta primer mix, a second PCR was run for roughly 7 to 12 cycles. Each cDNA molecule was tagged by a template-switch adaptor with 12 random nucleotides. TCRdb analysed the 5' RACE reads with MiXCR anew, one entry per CDR3 protein. The table includes around 870,000 distinct CDR3 sequences, more than 25% detected once. This sample stems from a study of blood T cells in healthy people across ages. Findings and limits, study-wide: Reliance upon unsorted PBMCs precluded definitive naive versus antigen-experienced comparison.

Every participating donor contributed about 10 milliliters of peripheral blood through a draw. Per germline, CDR1 MDHEN and CDR2 SYDVKM. CDR3 length: 18 amino acids. The junction had 23 bases not matched to a gene; V was cut back by 10 bases and J by 2 bases. V and J are TRBV28 and TRBJ2-7; 7 nucleotides agree with TRBD2. This receptor was taken from a woman aged 80 or over in good health. Specimen: blood. Written as DNA, the CDR3 is TGTGCCACTCTGGACGGGGGGTTGGGGGATACTCGGACCTACGAGCAGTACTTC. It yields the protein CATLDGGLGDTRTYEQYF.